The present TCR beta chain was sequenced within a study of beta chain features in type 1 diabetes. Germline V gives CDR1 MGHDK, CDR2 SYGVNS. The CDR3 has 16 residues. V lost 6 bases, J lost 2 bases, and 20 bases lay in between. Expressed TCRB transcripts were sequenced because the isolated RNA had all been reverse transcribed beforehand. Some 4 million reads on average were seen across naive, central memory and regulatory T cell samples. Sequenced by immunoSEQ multiplex PCR; TCRdb stores in-frame clones only, minus some. The data show 400,000 to 600,000 clones, with about 30% seen just once and about 0.065% held by the top ten. Every donor provided one heparinised blood draw, which averaged approximately 100 mL.

This TCR was recovered from a man aged 18-30 years in good health. The sequenced material came from naive CD4+ T cells from blood. The V and J genes are TRBV25-1 and TRBJ2-7; possible D gene TRBD2, 6 bases. This CDR3 is CASRRGGPMGTYEQYF. The CDR3 DNA reads as TGTGCCAGCAGGCGGGGAGGCCCCATGGGAACCTACGAGCAGTACTTC.